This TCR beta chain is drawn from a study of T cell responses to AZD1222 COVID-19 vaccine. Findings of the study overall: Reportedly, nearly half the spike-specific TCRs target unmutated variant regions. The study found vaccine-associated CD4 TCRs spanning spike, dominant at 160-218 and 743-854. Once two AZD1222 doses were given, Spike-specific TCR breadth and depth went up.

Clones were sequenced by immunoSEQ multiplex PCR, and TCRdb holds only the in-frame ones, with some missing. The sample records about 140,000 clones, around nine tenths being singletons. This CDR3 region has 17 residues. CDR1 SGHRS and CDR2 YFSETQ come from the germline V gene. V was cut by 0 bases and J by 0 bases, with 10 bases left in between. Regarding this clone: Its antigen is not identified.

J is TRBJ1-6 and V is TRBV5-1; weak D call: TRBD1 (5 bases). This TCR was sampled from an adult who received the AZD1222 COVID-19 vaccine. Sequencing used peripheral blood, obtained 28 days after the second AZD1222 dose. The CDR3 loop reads CASSLVGQSSYNSPLHF. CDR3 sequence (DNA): TGCGCCAGCAGCTTGGTAGGACAAAGCTCCTATAATTCACCCCTCCACTTT.